The text below deals with one TCR beta chain. Its antigen is as yet unknown. The data derive from a study of vaccination and CD4 T cells after COVID-19. The study sequenced cultured CD4+ T cell DNA using the Oncomine TCR Beta short-read assay. TCRdb fed the PCR reads into MiXCR, producing one record per CDR3 protein. The sample records more than 9,000 distinct CDR3 sequences, approximately 60% being singletons. CDR1 LNHDA and CDR2 SQIVND come from the germline V gene (reference sequence). The CDR3 is made up of 13 amino acids. Trimming removed 4 bases at V and 5 bases at J, with 8 bases between. Treatment: roughly nine-day PBMC culture with coronavirus spike peptide pools or control peptides (ViraFEST assay).

This TCR derives from a human donor who had recovered from COVID-19. V and J are TRBV19 and TRBJ2-2; D is undetermined. Sequenced sample: CD4+ T cells from blood, cultured in vitro. CDR3 nucleotide sequence: TGTGCCAGTAGTAATCATCGGACCGGGGAGCTGTTTTTT. This gives the protein CASSNHRTGELFF.